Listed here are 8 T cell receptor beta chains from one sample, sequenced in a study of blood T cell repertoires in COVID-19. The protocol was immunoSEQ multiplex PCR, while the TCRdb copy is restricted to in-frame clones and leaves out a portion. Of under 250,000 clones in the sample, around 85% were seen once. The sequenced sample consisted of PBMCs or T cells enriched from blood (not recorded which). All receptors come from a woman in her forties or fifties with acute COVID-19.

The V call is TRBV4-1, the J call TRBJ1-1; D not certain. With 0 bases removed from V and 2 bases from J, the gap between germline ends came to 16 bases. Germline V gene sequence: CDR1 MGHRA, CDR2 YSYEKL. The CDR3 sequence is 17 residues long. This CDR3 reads CASSQEPNRLANTEAFF. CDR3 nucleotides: TGCGCCAGCAGCCAAGAGCCCAACCGACTGGCTAACACTGAAGCTTTCTTT.

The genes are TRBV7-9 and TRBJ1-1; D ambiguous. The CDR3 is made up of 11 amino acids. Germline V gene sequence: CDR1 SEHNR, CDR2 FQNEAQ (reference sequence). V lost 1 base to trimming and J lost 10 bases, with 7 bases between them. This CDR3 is CASSLERVAFF. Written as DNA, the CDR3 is TGTGCCAGCAGCTTAGAAAGAGTAGCTTTCTTT.

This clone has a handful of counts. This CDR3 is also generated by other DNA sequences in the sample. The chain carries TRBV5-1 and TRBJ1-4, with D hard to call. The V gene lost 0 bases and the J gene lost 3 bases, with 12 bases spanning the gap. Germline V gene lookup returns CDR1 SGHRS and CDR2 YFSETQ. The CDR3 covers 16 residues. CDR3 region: CASSLGGSEPNEKLFF. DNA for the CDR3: TGCGCCAGCAGCTTGGGAGGTTCCGAGCCTAATGAAAAACTGTTTTTT.

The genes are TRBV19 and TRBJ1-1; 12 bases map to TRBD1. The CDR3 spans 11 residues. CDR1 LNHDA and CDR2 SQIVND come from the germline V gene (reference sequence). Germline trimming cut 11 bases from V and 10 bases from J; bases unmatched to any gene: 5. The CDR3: CAGGQGAGAFF. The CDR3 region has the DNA TGTGCCGGGGGACAGGGGGCAGGAGCTTTCTTT.

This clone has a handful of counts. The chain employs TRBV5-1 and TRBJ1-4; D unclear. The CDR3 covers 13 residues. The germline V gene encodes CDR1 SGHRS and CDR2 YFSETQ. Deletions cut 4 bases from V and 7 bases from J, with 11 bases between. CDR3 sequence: CASSLDYSEKLFF. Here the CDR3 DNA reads TGCGCCAGCAGCCTGGATTATAGTGAAAAACTGTTTTTT.

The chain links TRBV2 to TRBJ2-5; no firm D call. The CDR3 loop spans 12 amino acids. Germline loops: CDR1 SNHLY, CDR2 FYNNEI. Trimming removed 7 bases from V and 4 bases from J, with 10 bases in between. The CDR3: CASKEAPETQYF. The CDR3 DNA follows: TGTGCCAGCAAAGAGGCGCCAGAGACCCAGTACTTC. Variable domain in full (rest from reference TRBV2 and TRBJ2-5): EPEVTQTPSHQVTQMGQEVILRCVPISNHLYFYWYRQILGQKVEFLVSFYNNEISEKSEIFDDQFSVERPDGSNFTLKIRSTKLEDSAMYFCASKEAPETQYFGPGTRLLVL.

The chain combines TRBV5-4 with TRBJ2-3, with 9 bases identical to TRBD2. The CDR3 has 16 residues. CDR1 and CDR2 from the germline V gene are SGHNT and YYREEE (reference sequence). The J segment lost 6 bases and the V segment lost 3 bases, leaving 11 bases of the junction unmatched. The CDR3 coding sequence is TGTGCCAGCAGCTCGTTTGGGGCGGGGGGGCATGATACGCAGTATTTT. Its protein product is CASSSFGAGGHDTQYF. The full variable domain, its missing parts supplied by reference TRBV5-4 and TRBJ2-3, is ETGVTQSPTHLIKTRGQQVTLRCSSQSGHNTVSWYQQALGQGPQFIFQYYREEENGRGNFPPRFSGLQFPNYSSELNVNALELDDSALYLCASSSFGAGGHDTQYFGPGTRLTVL.

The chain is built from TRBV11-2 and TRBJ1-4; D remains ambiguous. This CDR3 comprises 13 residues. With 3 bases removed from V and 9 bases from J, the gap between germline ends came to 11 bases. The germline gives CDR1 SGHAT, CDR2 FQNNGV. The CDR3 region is CASSFRQAQKLFF. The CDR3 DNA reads TGTGCCAGCAGCTTTCGTCAGGCCCAAAAACTGTTTTTT.